A single sample is the source of the 10 T cell receptor beta chains below, sequenced in a study of PD-L1 blockade in urothelial cancer. Assay used: immunoSEQ multiplex PCR; TCRdb lists only in-frame clones, some missing. The table shows more than 45,000 clones, with about 90% occurring only once. Time point described: peripheral blood 6 weeks after treatment start. The sample was PBMCs, taken around atezolizumab (anti-PD-L1) treatment. These receptors came from a man in his sixties with urothelial cancer.

By share, this clone ranks as medium-sized. The chain links TRBV7-9 to TRBJ1-5; D gene unclear. The CDR3 spans 13 residues. Per germline, CDR1 SEHNR and CDR2 FQNEAQ (reference sequence). Trimming stripped 5 bases from V and 6 bases from J, with 11 bases between. This CDR3 reads CASSKTPTQPQHF. The CDR3 DNA reads TGTGCCAGCAGCAAGACACCTACTCAGCCCCAGCATTTT.

J is TRBJ2-2 and V is TRBV7-2; 12 positions agree with TRBD2. This CDR3 has 17 residues. CDR1 and CDR2 (germline): SGHTA, FQGNSA. With 4 bases clipped from V and 5 bases from J, the junction kept 8 bases outside the gene matches. The CDR3: CASSSSTSGGRTGELFF. The CDR3 DNA sequence: TGTGCCAGCAGCTCCTCGACTAGCGGGGGTCGGACCGGGGAGCTGTTTTTT.

V is TRBV11-2 and J is TRBJ2-1; D is possibly TRBD2 (6 bases). The CDR3 covers 12 residues. The V gene's germline CDR1 is SGHAT and CDR2 FQNNGV. Trimming left V 7 bases short and J 9 bases short, with 13 bases between. This CDR3 is CASNPGVFEQFF. CDR3 sequence (DNA): TGTGCCAGCAACCCGGGGGTCTTTGAGCAGTTCTTC.

V is TRBV2 and J is TRBJ2-5, with 7 bases aligning to TRBD1. The CDR3 spans 14 residues. Germline V gives CDR1 SNHLY, CDR2 FYNNEI. The trim removed 5 bases at V and 4 bases at J, leaving 7 bases unmatched. The CDR3 DNA sequence: TGTGCCAGCAGTCGGACAGGAGTGGGAGAGACCCAGTACTTC. The encoded protein is CASSRTGVGETQYF.

This rearrangement joins TRBV7-3 to TRBJ2-5; D possibly corresponds to TRBD2 (6 bases). CDR1 and CDR2 (germline): SGHTA, FQGTGA. The germline V and J ends were trimmed by 1 base and 5 bases, with 14 bases remaining between them. This CDR3 contains 15 residues. The CDR3 nucleotides read TGTGCCAGCAGCTTAAACGGGGGAGGTCAGGAGACCCAGTACTTC. Its protein is CASSLNGGGQETQYF.

The chain has TRBV12-5 and TRBJ2-1; unclear D gene. The ends were cut back, 3 bases at V and 10 bases at J, with 13 bases in the middle. The CDR3 has 13 residues. Germline V lookup: CDR1 LGHNT, CDR2 FRNRAP. The CDR3 is CASGFEFGLEQFF. CDR3 DNA: TGTGCTAGTGGTTTTGAGTTCGGGTTAGAGCAGTTCTTC.

The chain has TRBV19 and TRBJ1-3; D is possibly TRBD1 (5 bases). V shed 5 bases and J shed 4 bases, with 12 bases lying between them. This CDR3 has 14 amino acids. The germline V gene encodes CDR1 LNHDA and CDR2 SQIVND (reference sequence). The CDR3 sequence is CASSFRQPGNTIYF. CDR3 bases: TGTGCCAGTAGTTTTCGACAGCCCGGAAACACCATATATTTT.

This clone was observed a single time. V usage is TRBV28 and J usage is TRBJ2-7; 8 positions match TRBD1. The junction had 13 bases not matched to a gene; V was cut back by 7 bases and J by 5 bases. Germline CDR1 is MDHEN and CDR2 is SYDVKM. There are 15 residues in the CDR3. The CDR3 reads CASTYSGNRGDEQYF. The DNA of the CDR3 is TGTGCCAGCACTTATTCCGGGAACAGGGGGGACGAGCAGTACTTC.

The V call is TRBV23-1, the J call TRBJ2-5; the D gene is possibly TRBD2 (6 bases). TRBV23-1 is an ORF; its function is uncertain. The CDR3 runs 18 residues. The V gene lost 3 bases and the J gene lost 2 bases, with 22 bases spanning the gap. The CDR3 loop reads CASSHPQVGSGGQETQYF. CDR3 nucleotide sequence: TGCGCCAGCAGTCATCCCCAGGTCGGGAGTGGGGGGCAAGAGACCCAGTACTTC.

The chain uses TRBV2 and TRBJ2-7; D gene unclear. Germline-derived CDR1 and CDR2 are SNHLY and FYNNEI. Trimming stripped 10 bases from V and 9 bases from J, with 16 bases between. The CDR3 runs to 11 residues. The CDR3 protein is CATKDRVGQYF. In nucleotides, the CDR3 is TGTGCCACCAAGGATCGGGTAGGGCAGTACTTC.